These 14 T cell receptor beta chains came from one sample sequenced in a study of regulatory T cells in long-lasting Graves disease. With iRepertoire HTBI primers and Arm-PCR of CDR3 regions, TCR beta libraries were built. MiXCR was run by TCRdb on the multiplex PCR reads, yielding one entry per CDR3 protein. The sample holds approximately 690,000 distinct CDR3 sequences, 30% seen once. This sample's time point: persistent/refractory GD, antithyroid drugs over 5 years with positive TRAb. Researchers made the TCR library from RNA that was extracted from PBMCs. The sample was peripheral blood mononuclear cells (PBMCs), taken when the disease was refractory, from a patient treated with antithyroid drugs. The source is a female donor with Graves disease.

This clonotype was found many times. V gene TRBV12-3 or TRBV12-4 combines with J gene TRBJ2-7; a weak D match, TRBD2 (5 bases). With 0 bases removed from V and 6 bases from J, the gap between germline ends came to 12 bases. The CDR3 length is 14 residues. In nucleotides, the CDR3 is TGTGCCAGCAGTTTAGCTAGGTTTGGGAGCGAGCAGTACTTC. This translates into CASSLARFGSEQYF.

This clonotype has only one observation. The V call is TRBV29-1, the J call TRBJ1-1; D is possibly TRBD1 (5 bases). The germline V gene encodes CDR1 SQVTM and CDR2 ANQGSEA. The CDR3 length is 13 residues. Deletions cut 6 bases from V and 3 bases from J, with 14 bases between. The CDR3 DNA reads as TGCAGCGTGTCCGCAGGGAGGGACACTGAAGCTTTCTTT. It is translated as CSVSAGRDTEAFF.

This clonotype appeared a few times. The chain recombines TRBV6-5 with TRBJ1-5; maybe TRBD1 (5 bases). Germline CDR1 MNHEY, CDR2 SVGAGI. Trimming took 1 base from V and 7 from J, leaving 11 bases between them. The CDR3 spans 14 residues. The CDR3 DNA reads as TGTGCCAGCAGTTACTGGGACCCCTTACAGCCCCAGCATTTT. Translation gives CASSYWDPLQPQHF.

The table lists this clonotype with a few counts. The chain links TRBV29-1 to TRBJ2-5; tentatively, D is TRBD1 (6 bases). V was pared by 1 base and J by 2 bases, with 14 bases between. This CDR3 has 15 residues. Germline V gene sequence: CDR1 SQVTM, CDR2 ANQGSEA. The CDR3 spells CSVEVPRGRQETQYF. As DNA, the CDR3 is TGCAGCGTTGAAGTACCCAGGGGTAGGCAAGAGACCCAGTACTTC.

This clonotype was picked up many times. The rearrangement joins TRBV2 to TRBJ1-4, with 7 bases fitting TRBD1. This CDR3 comprises 15 residues. J gave up 4 bases and V 2 bases, and 4 bases lay outside the gene matches. Germline V gene sequence: CDR1 SNHLY, CDR2 FYNNEI. The CDR3 here is CASSEPTGVNEKLFF. CDR3 sequence (DNA): TGTGCCAGCAGTGAACCAACAGGGGTTAATGAAAAACTGTTTTTT.

In its sample, this clonotype was seen a few times. The J gene is TRBJ1-4, the V gene TRBV7-2, with D uncertain. Trimming cost V 5 bases and J 7 bases, with 23 bases left between them. Per germline, CDR1 SGHTA and CDR2 FQGNSA. This CDR3 is 17 amino acids long. The CDR3 sequence: CASSPKTGWNLGEKLFF. The CDR3 DNA sequence: TGTGCCAGCAGCCCAAAAACGGGATGGAACCTAGGTGAAAAACTGTTTTTT.

The rearrangement links TRBV30 to TRBJ2-2; 7 nucleotides align to TRBD1. With 0 bases clipped from V and 5 bases from J, the junction kept 6 bases outside the gene matches. Germline lookup yields CDR1 GTSNPN and CDR2 SVGIG (reference sequence). There are 15 residues in the CDR3. The chain's CDR3 is CAWSVLGGRTGELFF. CDR3 sequence (DNA): TGTGCCTGGAGTGTACTAGGGGGCCGGACCGGGGAGCTGTTTTTT.

This chain joins TRBV19 and TRBJ1-2; perhaps TRBD1 as D (5 bases). Deletions cut 4 bases from V and 0 bases from J, with 12 bases between. The germline CDR1 and CDR2 sequences are LNHDA and SQIVND (reference sequence). The CDR3 has 15 residues. This CDR3 is CASSNPRDSNYGYTF. The CDR3 DNA reads TGTGCCAGTAGTAACCCCAGGGACTCTAACTATGGCTACACCTTC.

The chain has TRBV7-3 and TRBJ2-7; a weak D match, TRBD1 (6 bases). The CDR3 length is 15 residues. Germline lookup yields CDR1 SGHTA and CDR2 FQGTGA. Deletions cut 5 bases from V and 2 bases from J, with 16 bases between. The CDR3 DNA reads TGTGCCAGCAGCCCAGAGGGGACACTCCCCTACGAGCAGTACTTC. It yields the protein CASSPEGTLPYEQYF.

This clonotype was seen a few times. The CDR3 spells CSARAEVMGQETQYF. DNA of the CDR3: TGCAGTGCTAGGGCGGAGGTTATGGGGCAAGAGACCCAGTACTTC. The V call is TRBV20-1, the J call TRBJ2-5, with D possibly being TRBD2 (5 bases). V was trimmed by 3 bases and J by 2 bases, leaving 16 bases between them. The CDR3 extends over 15 amino acids. The germline gives CDR1 DFQATT, CDR2 SNEGSKA (reference sequence).

This clonotype was observed a handful of times. V is TRBV11-1 and J is TRBJ2-2, with 10 positions matching TRBD2. J was trimmed by 0 bases and V by 4 bases; bases with no gene match: 2. The germline CDR1 and CDR2 sequences are SGHAT and FQDESV (reference sequence). The CDR3 contains 16 residues. The CDR3 DNA sequence: TGTGCCAGCAGCTATACTAGCGGGACGAACACCGGGGAGCTGTTTTTT. It yields the protein CASSYTSGTNTGELFF.

There are a few counts of this clonotype. One end of the junction fails to match germline, which may point to a read error. The rearrangement joins TRBV2 to TRBJ2-7; perhaps TRBD1 as D (5 bases). The CDR3 is 15 residues long. Germline CDR1 and CDR2: SNHLY and FYNNEI. The CDR3 sequence: CTSSATVAVPYEQYF. As DNA, the CDR3 is TGTACCAGCAGTGCGACAGTCGCCGTCCCCTACGAGCAGTACTTC.

The V gene is TRBV6-1, the J gene TRBJ1-2; the D is unclear. Trimming left V 6 bases short and J 1 base short, with 9 bases between. This CDR3 is 13 amino acids long. Germline CDR1 MNHNS, CDR2 SASEGT. This CDR3 is CASSVQFNYGYTF. CDR3 bases: TGTGCCAGCAGCGTACAGTTTAACTATGGCTACACCTTC.

The chain uses TRBV30 and TRBJ1-6; 8 nucleotides line up with TRBD1. The CDR3 is 13 residues long. V trimming: 3 bases; J trimming: 7 bases; junction bases outside the gene matches: 2. Germline V gene lookup returns CDR1 GTSNPN and CDR2 SVGIG (reference sequence). DNA of the CDR3: TGTGCCTGGAGAGGGACAGGAAATTCACCCCTCCACTTT. Protein product: CAWRGTGNSPLHF.